Listed below are T cell receptor beta chains from one sample, sequenced in a study of shared clonotypes between healthy human individuals. This table comes from immunoSEQ multiplex PCR, and its TCRdb copy is limited to in-frame clones, with some not included. The profile covers 1.5 million to 2.5 million clones, with less than 95% appearing a single time and roughly 1% taken by the ten largest. The sequencing input was naive CD8+ T cells sorted from blood. The source of these receptors is a man aged 18 to 30 in good health. The CDR3 runs from the conserved cysteine through the conserved F or W. The order of the fields is D gene, clone size, J gene, V gene, CDR3 DNA, CDR3 protein. A D gene is named only where the DNA matches it firmly. Rows may omit the clone size; those that give it use once, few, many or a size class.

>TRBD1|-|TRBJ1-3|TRBV27
TGTGCCAGCAGCGACATTAAGGGACAGGGCATCTCTGGAAACACCATATATTTT
CASSDIKGQGISGNTIYF
>TRBD2|-|TRBJ2-7|TRBV27
TGTGCCAGCAGTCCTCAAACTGCGGGAGGTGGCGAGCAGTACTTC
CASSPQTAGGGEQYF
>-|-|TRBJ2-2|TRBV6-1
TGTGCCAGTCCTTCGGACGGCTTCACCGGGGAGCTGTTTTTT
CASPSDGFTGELFF
>TRBD2|-|TRBJ2-1|TRBV30
TGTGCGTATAGACTAGCGGGAGGGGGATATGAGCAGTTCTTC
CAYRLAGGGYEQFF
>TRBD1|-|TRBJ2-1|TRBV7-7
TGTGCTAGCAGCCCGGACAGGGGTTACGGGAATGAGCAGTTCTTC
CASSPDRGYGNEQFF
>-|-|TRBJ1-2|TRBV9
TGTGCCAGCAGCGTAGCGGCAGGGCCTGGAGGAGGGGGCTACACCTTC
CASSVAAGPGGGGYTF
>-|-|TRBJ2-7|TRBV14
TGTGCCAGCAGCCAAGATACAGGGTCCTACGAGCAGTACTTC
CASSQDTGSYEQYF
>-|-|TRBJ2-5|TRBV5-6
TGTGCCAGCAGCTCGGGACAAAAAGAGACCCAGTACTTC
CASSSGQKETQYF
>-|-|TRBJ2-1|TRBV19
TGTGCCAGTAGTATAGATATCGGGGGCAATGAGCAGTTCTTC
CASSIDIGGNEQFF
>-|-|TRBJ1-2|TRBV4-1
TGCGCCAGCAGCCAGGTTGTAGGGGGGAACGGCTACACCTTC
CASSQVVGGNGYTF
>-|-|TRBJ2-3|TRBV6-6
TGTGCCAGCACGGGCGTCGGCACTAGCACAGATACGCAGTATTTT
CASTGVGTSTDTQYF
>-|-|TRBJ2-7|TRBV4-3
TGCGCCAGCAGCCAAGTTTGGACTCACGACTACGAGCAGTACTTC
CASSQVWTHDYEQYF
>TRBD1|-|TRBJ1-1|TRBV10-3
TGTGCCATCAGACAGGGGGCCACTGAAGCTTTCTTT
CAIRQGATEAFF
>-|-|TRBJ2-7|TRBV19
TGTGCCAGTAGTATCAAAGGATCCTCCTACGAGCAGTACTTC
CASSIKGSSYEQYF
>-|-|TRBJ2-3|TRBV2
TGTGCCAGCAGTGATGGGGCCGGGCAGACTCACAGCACAGATACGCAGTATTTT
CASSDGAGQTHSTDTQYF
>TRBD2|-|TRBJ2-1|TRBV5-6
TGTGCCAGCAGCTTACTAGCGCAGACTCACAATGAGCAGTTCTTC
CASSLLAQTHNEQFF
>-|-|TRBJ1-1|TRBV5-6
TGTGCCAGCAGCTTGTCGTTCGGGAACACTGAAGCTTTCTTT
CASSLSFGNTEAFF
>-|once|TRBJ2-5|TRBV7-9
TGTGCCAGCAGCCAGGGGGGGGAGACCCAGTACTTC
CASSQGGETQYF
>TRBD1|-|TRBJ2-5|TRBV10-2
TGCGCCAGCAGCGGGACAGGGGGCCACCCCTTCCAAGAGACCCAGTACTTC
CASSGTGGHPFQETQYF
>-|-|TRBJ2-1|TRBV19
TGTGCCAGTAGTATGAGGACAACCTACAATGAGCAGTTCTTC
CASSMRTTYNEQFF
>-|-|TRBJ1-1|TRBV14
TGTGCCAGCAGCCAAGCGGCAGGATGGGCTTTCTTT
CASSQAAGWAFF
>-|-|TRBJ2-7|TRBV14
TGTGCCAGCAGCCACAGGGACTACGAGCAGTACTTC
CASSHRDYEQYF
>-|once|TRBJ2-2|TRBV4-1
TGCGCCAGCAGCCAAGAACAGGGTTGGACCGGGGAGCTGTTTTTT
CASSQEQGWTGELFF
>TRBD1|-|TRBJ1-2|TRBV11-2
TGTGCCAGCAGCGCCGGGACAGGGAGGTACTATGGCTACACCTTC
CASSAGTGRYYGYTF
>-|-|TRBJ1-4|TRBV19
TGTGCCAGTAGTATAGAAGACAGAGTCAATGAAAAACTGTTTTTT
CASSIEDRVNEKLFF
>-|once|TRBJ1-1|TRBV19
TGTGCCAGTAGTATTTTAGGGAGGACTGAAGCTTTCTTT
CASSILGRTEAFF
>TRBD2|-|TRBJ2-1|TRBV9
TGTGCCAGCAGCCCAGACGGACTAGCGGGATTGGATGAGCAGTTCTTC
CASSPDGLAGLDEQFF
>-|once|TRBJ2-5|TRBV6-1
TGTGCCAGCAGTGGGGGGCTAGGGGAGACCCAGTACTTC
CASSGGLGETQYF
>-|-|TRBJ1-4|TRBV29-1
TGCAGCGTTGCGGAGCATGAAAAACTGTTTTTT
CSVAEHEKLFF
>-|-|TRBJ2-3|TRBV7-9
TGTGCCAGCAGCTTAATAGTGAGCACAGATACGCAGTATTTT
CASSLIVSTDTQYF
>-|-|TRBJ1-5|TRBV6-1
TGTGCCAGCAGTGAAGGGGGGCAGGTCAATCAGCCCCAGCATTTT
CASSEGGQVNQPQHF
>TRBD1|-|TRBJ1-2|TRBV10-2
TGCGCCAGCAGTCTCGGGACAGGTCAAAATGGCTACACCTTC
CASSLGTGQNGYTF
>-|-|TRBJ1-1|TRBV7-9
TGTGCCAGCAGCTCTCGACTGGGGGTCCACACTGAAGCTTTCTTT
CASSSRLGVHTEAFF
>TRBD2|-|TRBJ2-7|TRBV7-9
TGTGCCAGCAGCAATAGCCTGAATGCGGGGGTAGGCTACGAGCAGTACTTC
CASSNSLNAGVGYEQYF
>-|-|TRBJ2-7|TRBV6-5
TGTGCCAGCAGTTACTCGAACGGGGAAAGCTACGAGCAGTACTTC
CASSYSNGESYEQYF
>-|-|TRBJ1-4|TRBV2
TGTGCCAGCAGGGCAGGGTATAATGAAAAACTGTTTTTT
CASRAGYNEKLFF
>-|few|TRBJ1-1|TRBV14
TGTGCCAGCAGCCAAAGTTCGGGCATAGAATCTTTCTTT
CASSQSSGIESFF
>TRBD1|-|TRBJ2-5|TRBV9
TGTGCCAGCAGCGTAGCTGGTACAGGGGGTACCGGGGAGACCCAGTACTTC
CASSVAGTGGTGETQYF
>TRBD1|-|TRBJ2-7|TRBV6-6
TGTGCCAGCAGTTACTCGGGACAGCCGACCTACGAGCAGTACTTC
CASSYSGQPTYEQYF
>TRBD2|-|TRBJ2-1|TRBV29-1
TGCAGCGTTGAGGTTCGTCTAGCGGGGGATGAGCAGTTCTTC
CSVEVRLAGDEQFF
>-|-|TRBJ1-1|TRBV13
TGTGCCAGCAGTCTTGGTCAGGGGAACACTGAAGCTTTCTTT
CASSLGQGNTEAFF
>-|once|TRBJ2-7|TRBV27
TGTGCCAGCAGTCCATCGACAGGAGAATTCTCCTACGAGCAGTACTTC
CASSPSTGEFSYEQYF